Detailed here is one T cell receptor beta chain. Original methodology: Amplifying reference gene primers gave estimates of nucleated cell counts. Clones were read by immunoSEQ multiplex PCR, and TCRdb kept only the in-frame ones, dropping some. V and J calls and clone size are as listed in that table; D and trimming were resolved from the DNA. This sample carries roughly 300,000 clones, 85% of them seen once, and the ten largest clones take more than 6%. This sample was included in a study of blood T cell repertoires in COVID-19. The wider study: COVID-19 samples, acute and convalescent, were from the United States, Italy and Spain. Sources were T cells, B-cell-depleted T cells, or PBMCs; the material itself was cDNA or gDNA.

This clonotype was sampled from a human donor in a cohort sampled during active COVID-19. The sequencing input was peripheral blood.

The chain's CDR3 is CASSTRTSGGASGYEQYF. The CDR3 bases are TGTGCCAGCAGCACCAGGACTAGCGGGGGGGCTTCAGGGTACGAGCAGTACTTC. This chain links TRBV21-1 with TRBJ2-7; the tabulated D call, TRBD2, remains unverified against the DNA. TRBV21-1 is shown as a pseudogene. The CDR3 length is 18 residues.